This T cell receptor (beta chain) was recorded in a study of Graves' ophthalmopathy and Graves' hyperthyroidism. Whole-study results and caveats: Ophthalmopathy progression predictions by the model showed 72.22% specificity and approximately 70% sensitivity. Cross-validated, the 13-signature model showed 87.88%/81.08% sensitivity/specificity, and 80%/75% in the test set.

RNA transcripts were the source from which TCR beta CDR3 regions were amplified. Amplification began with first-round RT-PCR using HTBI primers, then second-round multiplex PCR was performed. MiXCR, applied by TCRdb to the multiplex PCR reads, yields one record per CDR3 protein. This table has some 360,000 distinct CDR3 sequences, approximately 18% appearing once. Many counts were recorded for this clonotype. Antigen: not known. With 8 bases removed from V and 0 bases from J, the gap between germline ends came to 8 bases. CDR3 length: 12 amino acids. CDR1 and CDR2 (germline): SNHLY, FYNNEI. The sequenced sample was peripheral blood. This chain links TRBV2 with TRBJ2-7; unclear D gene. This clonotype was sampled from an adult woman with stable Graves' hyperthyroidism. The chain's CDR3 is CASRTASYEQYF. The CDR3 DNA reads TGTGCCAGCCGGACGGCCTCCTACGAGCAGTACTTC.